These 29 T cell receptor beta chains were all obtained from the same sample, sequenced in a study of T-cell reconstitution after alpha-beta-depleted transplantation in children. Preparation of the TCRbeta library was carried out with unique molecular identifiers. A single record per CDR3 protein comes from TCRdb applying MiXCR to the PCR reads. There are 190,000 or so distinct CDR3 sequences in the sample; approximately 6.6% occur only once, and roughly 3% lies in the top ten. The sample in question was PBMCs from the stem cell graft donor, obtained from the stem cell graft. The receptors were gathered from a human donor who donated a stem cell graft to a child with Wiskott-Aldrich syndrome.

This clonotype occurred many times. Here the CDR3 DNA reads TGCGCCAGCGCCGACCAGGCGAACACTGAAGCTTTCTTT. Translating it yields CASADQANTEAFF. The chain uses TRBV5-1 and TRBJ1-1; D is ambiguous. Germline CDR1 and CDR2: SGHRS and YFSETQ. V was cut by 7 bases and J by 1 base, with 11 bases left in between. The CDR3 consists of 13 residues.

The chain couples TRBV19 to TRBJ1-1; D gene ambiguous. Germline loops: CDR1 LNHDA, CDR2 SQIVND (reference sequence). V lost 1 base and J lost 5, with 8 bases in between. The CDR3 contains 13 residues. Here the CDR3 reads CASSIGPETEAFF. The CDR3 nucleotides read TGTGCCAGTAGTATAGGGCCGGAGACTGAAGCTTTCTTT.

This clonotype was seen ten or more times. V gene TRBV9 combines with J gene TRBJ2-5; a weak D match, TRBD2 (5 bases). Trimming left V 0 bases short and J 2 bases short, with 11 bases between. There are 15 residues in the CDR3. Germline V gene sequence: CDR1 SGDLS, CDR2 YYNGEE. The CDR3 here is CASSVAAGRQETQYF. In nucleotides, the CDR3 is TGTGCCAGCAGCGTAGCTGCGGGTAGGCAAGAGACCCAGTACTTC.

This clonotype was counted at least ten times. The rearrangement links TRBV2 to TRBJ1-5; D may be TRBD1 (5 bases). Trimming pared 3 bases from V and 7 bases from J, leaving 10 bases between. Germline values: CDR1 SNHLY, CDR2 FYNNEI. The CDR3 has 13 amino acids. CDR3 DNA: TGTGCCAGCAGTGACAGGGCTAGGCAGCCCCAGCATTTT. Protein product: CASSDRARQPQHF.

This clonotype was recorded at least ten times. V gene TRBV29-1 combines with J gene TRBJ2-7; D is unclear. Trimming removed 5 bases at V and 4 bases at J, with 6 bases between. The CDR3 contains 10 residues. CDR1 is SQVTM and CDR2 is ANQGSEA in the germline V gene. The CDR3 sequence: CSVLFYEQYF. In DNA, the CDR3 is TGCAGCGTTCTCTTTTACGAGCAGTACTTC.

In its sample, this clonotype was seen many times. This chain uses TRBV7-8 with TRBJ2-7; D not certain. This CDR3 region has 13 residues. Germline CDR1 SGHVS, CDR2 FQNEAQ. V was pared by 1 base and J by 3 bases, with 7 bases between. The CDR3 sequence: CASSLEAVYEQYF. In nucleotides, the CDR3 is TGTGCCAGCAGCTTAGAGGCGGTCTACGAGCAGTACTTC. Based on the CDR3 plus reference TRBV7-8 and TRBJ2-7, the full variable domain is GAGVSQSPRYKVAKRGQDVALRCDPISGHVSLFWYQQALGQGPEFLTYFQNEAQLDKSGLPSDRFFAERPEGSVSTLKIQRTQQEDSAVYLCASSLEAVYEQYFGPGTRLTVT.

In this sample, this clonotype turned up many times. The chain employs TRBV11-2 and TRBJ2-2; D gene ambiguous. The CDR3 length is 15 residues. CDR1 and CDR2 (germline): SGHAT, FQNNGV. With 3 bases removed from V and 7 bases from J, the gap between germline ends came to 15 bases. The CDR3 coding sequence is TGTGCCAGCAGCTTCTTTGACCCTTTAAACGGGGAGCTGTTTTTT. It encodes CASSFFDPLNGELFF. Combining the CDR3 with reference TRBV11-2 and TRBJ2-2 gives the whole variable domain EAGVAQSPRYKIIEKRQSVAFWCNPISGHATLYWYQQILGQGPKLLIQFQNNGVVDDSQLPKDRFSAERLKGVDSTLKIQPAKLEDSAVYLCASSFFDPLNGELFFGEGSRLTVL.

This clonotype has at least ten counts. The rearrangement joins TRBV10-3 to TRBJ1-1; D not certain. The V gene lost 2 bases and the J gene lost 3 bases, with 10 bases spanning the gap. CDR1 and CDR2 from the germline V gene are ENHRY and SYGVKD. The CDR3 length is 14 residues. Here the CDR3 reads CAISEEGVYTEAFF. The CDR3 DNA sequence: TGTGCCATCAGTGAGGAAGGAGTCTACACTGAAGCTTTCTTT.

This clonotype was seen many times. The chain joins TRBV29-1 to TRBJ1-2, with a possible D match to TRBD1 (5 bases). CDR1 is SQVTM, CDR2 ANQGSEA, per germline. The CDR3 is made up of 13 amino acids. Between the trimmed V and J ends, which lost 2 bases and 8 bases, there was a span of 15 bases. The CDR3 is CSVEFGGSSGYTF. CDR3 sequence (DNA): TGCAGCGTTGAATTTGGGGGATCCTCCGGCTACACCTTC.

This clonotype was seen only once. The chain uses TRBV5-1 and TRBJ2-1, with 13 nucleotides matching TRBD2. The CDR3 consists of 18 residues. Per the germline V gene, CDR1 is SGHRS and CDR2 is YFSETQ. Trimming removed 2 bases from V and 5 bases from J; junction bases left unmatched: 10. CDR3 region: CASSFGGTSGTFHNEQFF. CDR3 nucleotide sequence: TGCGCCAGCAGCTTTGGCGGGACTAGCGGGACGTTTCACAATGAGCAGTTCTTC.

This clonotype showed up many times. V usage is TRBV6-5 and J usage is TRBJ1-1; a weak D match, TRBD1 (5 bases). This CDR3 is built from 15 residues. In germline, CDR1 is MNHEY, CDR2 SVGAGI. V lost 5 bases and J lost 4, with 17 bases in between. The CDR3 coding sequence is TGTGCCAGCAGTACCCTGGGGCGAGGAAGCACTGAAGCTTTCTTT. As protein: CASSTLGRGSTEAFF.

This clonotype was recorded many times. The CDR3: CASSSGTGYNEQFF. Here the CDR3 DNA reads TGCGCCAGCAGCTCCGGGACTGGATACAATGAGCAGTTCTTC. The chain is built from TRBV5-1 and TRBJ2-1, with D possibly being TRBD2 (6 bases). V lost 3 bases and J 4 bases, leaving 11 bases between the germline ends. This CDR3 is 14 amino acids long. The germline V gene encodes CDR1 SGHRS and CDR2 YFSETQ.

This clonotype came up many times. The genes are TRBV10-2 and TRBJ2-5; a possible D gene is TRBD2 (6 bases). Trimming left V 10 bases short and J 3 bases short, with 15 bases between. The CDR3 has 13 amino acids. CDR1 is WSHSY, CDR2 SAAADI, per germline. CDR3 nucleotides: TGCGCCACCGGGGCGGGCGGGGAAGAGACCCAGTACTTC. Translated: CATGAGGEETQYF.

This clonotype was counted at least ten times. V and J are TRBV5-1 and TRBJ2-2, with 8 bases fitting TRBD1. Germline values: CDR1 SGHRS, CDR2 YFSETQ. This CDR3 is built from 15 residues. V lost 3 bases and J lost 5; bases outside the gene matches: 6. CDR3 loop: CASSSTGGRTGELFF. The CDR3 DNA follows: TGCGCCAGCAGCTCAACAGGGGGACGAACCGGGGAGCTGTTTTTT.

This clonotype was detected a few times. In DNA form, the CDR3 reads TGCGCCAGCAGCTTGGGGGACAGGGTTTCCGTCGAGCAGTACTTC. This codes for CASSLGDRVSVEQYF. This chain links TRBV5-1 with TRBJ2-7, with TRBD1 matching over 9 bases. V shed 0 bases and J 6 bases; nucleotides not matched to a gene: 7. Germline values: CDR1 SGHRS, CDR2 YFSETQ. The CDR3 is 15 amino acids.

This clonotype was counted many times. The rearrangement joins TRBV20-1 to TRBJ2-5, with a possible D match to TRBD2 (5 bases). Germline values: CDR1 DFQATT, CDR2 SNEGSKA (reference sequence). The CDR3 is 13 amino acids. V was pared by 3 bases and J by 1 base, with 9 bases between. CDR3 DNA: TGCAGTGCTAGTGCTAGCAGCCAAGAGACCCAGTACTTC. The encoded protein is CSASASSQETQYF.

At least ten counts were recorded for this clonotype. The chain employs TRBV11-2 and TRBJ2-5; D perhaps matches TRBD2 (7 bases). Germline lookup yields CDR1 SGHAT and CDR2 FQNNGV. This CDR3 is built from 16 residues. V lost 3 bases and J 1 base, leaving 15 bases between the germline ends. The CDR3, as DNA: TGTGCCAGCAGCTTTCTAGGGGGAGGGCCCCAAGAGACCCAGTACTTC. It codes for CASSFLGGGPQETQYF.

This clonotype was detected many times. The chain has TRBV5-1 and TRBJ2-1; 11 bases map to TRBD1. Germline V gene lookup returns CDR1 SGHRS and CDR2 YFSETQ. The V segment lost 0 bases and the J segment 7 bases; nucleotides outside the gene matches: 6. CDR3 length: 16 amino acids. CDR3 residues: CASSLGLGQGVNEQFF. CDR3 DNA sequence: TGCGCCAGCAGCTTGGGATTGGGACAGGGGGTAAATGAGCAGTTCTTC.

This clonotype was recorded many times. The chain is built from TRBV29-1 and TRBJ2-2; tentative D call: TRBD2 (7 bases). The CDR3 totals 14 residues. With 4 bases removed from V and 3 bases from J, the gap between germline ends came to 12 bases. Germline assignment: CDR1 SQVTM and CDR2 ANQGSEA. CDR3 in amino acids: CSVARGGDTGELFF. Written as DNA, the CDR3 is TGCAGCGTTGCTAGAGGGGGGGACACCGGGGAGCTGTTTTTT.

This clonotype was observed at least ten times. V and J are TRBV5-4 and TRBJ2-1, with D uncertain. Trimming took off 3 bases at V and 0 bases at J, with 4 bases between the two ends. This CDR3 is 13 amino acids long. Germline V gene lookup returns CDR1 SGHNT and CDR2 YYREEE (reference sequence). The CDR3 DNA follows: TGTGCCAGCAGCTCGATCTCCTACAATGAGCAGTTCTTC. Translation gives CASSSISYNEQFF.

This clonotype was detected a few times. The gene calls are TRBV2 and TRBJ2-1; D unresolved. In germline, CDR1 is SNHLY, CDR2 FYNNEI. The CDR3 has 16 amino acids. The V end was cut by 0 bases, the J end by 0 bases, with 9 bases between. The CDR3 region has the DNA TGTGCCAGCAGTGAAGCTAGGGTGAGCTCCTACAATGAGCAGTTCTTC. Amino acid sequence: CASSEARVSSYNEQFF.

This clonotype was counted at least ten times. The chain has TRBV4-1 and TRBJ1-2, with D possibly matching TRBD1 (6 bases). The CDR3 runs 14 residues. V was cut by 2 bases and J by 8 bases, with 15 bases left in between. The germline CDR1 and CDR2 sequences are MGHRA and YSYEKL. CDR3 sequence reads: CASSQPQGQGGYTF. DNA for the CDR3: TGCGCCAGCAGCCAACCACAGGGCCAGGGAGGCTACACCTTC.

This rearrangement joins TRBV3-1 to TRBJ1-1; 10 bases line up with TRBD1. The CDR3 sequence is 15 residues long. The V and J ends lost 6 bases and 5 bases, in that order; junction bases with no gene match: 9. Germline lookup yields CDR1 LGHDT and CDR2 YNNKEL (reference sequence). CDR3 sequence reads: CASSSSRTGGTEAFF. CDR3 sequence (DNA): TGTGCCAGCAGTTCCTCCAGGACAGGGGGAACTGAAGCTTTCTTT.

With regard to this clonotype: A read error may produce the germline difference seen at one junction end. The CDR3 protein is CASSPAGTGGRSF. Written as DNA, the CDR3 is TGTGCCAGCAGCCCGGCGGGGACAGGGGGCCGTAGCTTC. The genes are TRBV6-1 and TRBJ2-7, with 12 bases matching TRBD1. The CDR3 spans 13 residues. The germline CDR1 and CDR2 sequences are MNHNS and SASEGT.

V and J are TRBV12-3 or TRBV12-4 and TRBJ2-1, with D hard to call. V shed 6 bases and J shed 1 base, with 16 bases lying between them. This CDR3 spans 16 amino acids. This CDR3 reads CASSPDPLYSYNEQFF. Here the CDR3 DNA reads TGTGCCAGCAGCCCCGACCCCCTTTATTCCTACAATGAGCAGTTCTTC.

This clonotype was recorded at least ten times. The chain combines TRBV27 with TRBJ2-2; TRBD1 matches at 7 bases. Looked up from germline, CDR1 is MNHEY and CDR2 is SMNVEV (reference sequence). Trimming took 6 bases from V and 5 from J; bases not matched to a gene: 6. CDR3 length: 14 residues. The CDR3 protein is CASRRDSGTGELFF. CDR3 sequence (DNA): TGTGCCAGCAGACGGGACAGTGGGACCGGGGAGCTGTTTTTT.

This clonotype was seen a handful of times. The V and J genes are TRBV28 and TRBJ1-2; TRBD1 might be the D (5 bases). V gave up 9 bases and J gave up 4 bases, with 12 bases separating them. The germline gives CDR1 MDHEN, CDR2 SYDVKM. This CDR3 region has 12 residues. For the CDR3, the DNA is TGTGCCAGTCTAGACAGAATCTATGGCTACACCTTC. Its translation is CASLDRIYGYTF.

This clonotype turned up a few times. J is TRBJ2-5 and V is TRBV7-2; D unclear. V was pared by 1 base and J by 5 bases, with 11 bases between. Germline CDR1 and CDR2: SGHTA and FQGNSA. The CDR3 runs to 14 residues. This CDR3 is CASSLVAADETQYF. DNA of the CDR3: TGTGCCAGCAGCTTAGTGGCAGCTGATGAGACCCAGTACTTC. Supplemented by reference TRBV7-2 and TRBJ2-5, the full variable domain reads GAGVSQSPSNKVTEKGKDVELRCDPISGHTALYWYRQSLGQGLEFLIYFQGNSAPDKSGLPSDRFSAERTGGSVSTLTIQRTQQEDSAVYLCASSLVAADETQYFGPGTRLLVL.

There are a few counts of this clonotype. The V and J genes are TRBV30 and TRBJ2-7; D gene ambiguous. The length of the CDR3 is 17 residues. Between the trimmed V and J ends, which lost 2 bases and 0 bases, there was a span of 20 bases. The germline gives CDR1 GTSNPN, CDR2 SVGIG (reference sequence). This chain's CDR3 is CAWSYGPIAYSSYEQYF. The CDR3, as DNA: TGTGCCTGGAGTTATGGGCCAATTGCCTATAGCTCCTACGAGCAGTACTTC.